A single sample is the source of the 12 T cell receptor beta chains below, sequenced in a study of T cell clonality in common variable immunodeficiency. TCRdb's copy holds only in-frame clones and misses some; the assay was immunoSEQ multiplex PCR. The profile covers 75,000 to 85,000 clones, none occurring a single time. The specimen sequenced was peripheral blood mononuclear cells. Source of these receptors: a person between 18 and 69 years old in good health.

This clone has just a few counts. Read sequence stops 3 residues before the CDR3 end, and the germline J gene provides the missing end. The V call is TRBV2, the J call TRBJ1-3, with D possibly matching TRBD1 (6 bases). The CDR3 contains 14 residues. CDR1 and CDR2 (germline): SNHLY, FYNNEI. V was pared by 6 bases and J by 8 bases, with 17 bases between. The CDR3 sequence: CASRSLWGQDTIYF. CDR3 DNA, as far as it was read: TGTGCCAGCAGATCCCTCTGGGGGCAGGACACC. The entire variable domain, with the rest obtained from reference TRBV2 and TRBJ1-3, is as follows: EPEVTQTPSHQVTQMGQEVILRCVPISNHLYFYWYRQILGQKVEFLVSFYNNEISEKSEIFDDQFSVERPDGSNFTLKIRSTKLEDSAMYFCASRSLWGQDTIYFGEGSWLTVV.

This clone was seen at least ten times. The CDR3 extends 3 residues past the end of the read, so its final part is completed from the germline J gene. The gene calls are TRBV12-3 or TRBV12-4 and TRBJ2-4, with a weak D call TRBD1 (5 bases). The length of the CDR3 is 13 residues. Trimming shortened V by 3 bases and J by 8 bases, and 11 bases separated the two germline ends. CDR3 DNA (partial): TGTGCCAGCAGTTTGTTAGGGGCACACATT. Translating it yields CASSLLGAHI. The full CDR3 is CASSLLGAHIQYF.

Ten or more counts support this clone. The read finishes 3 residues shy of the CDR3 end, and the germline J gene is used to complete it. The chain has TRBV10-3 and TRBJ2-1, with D unresolved. The CDR3 consists of 12 residues. Trimming removed 3 bases from V and 7 bases from J, with 7 bases in between. CDR1 and CDR2 from the germline V gene are ENHRY and SYGVKD. The CDR3 protein is CAISDTRNEQFF. The CDR3 DNA, read in part, is TGTGCCATCAGTGACACCCGGAATGAG.

There are many counts of this clone. The CDR3 here is CASSVGLNSPLHF. The sequenced part of the CDR3 DNA is TGTGCCAGCAGTGTGGGCCTTAATTCACCC. The V and J genes are TRBV6-1 and TRBJ1-6, with no clear D. Sequencing ends 3 residues short of the CDR3 end; the germline J gene provides the rest. V lost 4 bases and J lost 6, with 7 bases in between. Germline loops: CDR1 MNHNS, CDR2 SASEGT. CDR3 size: 13 residues.

This clone has at least ten counts. The CDR3 end is not reached by the read, which stops 3 residues before it; the germline J gene fills it in. The rearrangement links TRBV12-3 or TRBV12-4 to TRBJ2-1; no clear D. With 4 bases removed from V and 5 bases from J, the gap between germline ends came to 3 bases. This CDR3 region has 11 residues. This CDR3 reads CASSYNNEQFF. The CDR3 bases that were read are TGTGCCAGCAGTTACAACAATGAG.

This clone was counted a few times. The observed sequence ends 3 residues before the CDR3 terminus, with the missing tail filled in from the germline J gene. The chain links TRBV7-9 to TRBJ1-1; possibly TRBD1 for D (5 bases). Trimming shortened V by 7 bases and J by 7 bases, and 19 bases separated the two germline ends. Germline-derived CDR1 and CDR2 are SEHNR and FQNEAQ (reference sequence). CDR3 length: 14 residues. CDR3 region: CASTSIRGAGEAFF. The DNA read from the CDR3 is TGTGCCAGCACCTCTATAAGGGGCGCAGGTGAA.

This clone was found many times. The read comes to an end 3 residues before the CDR3 does, leaving the germline J gene to fill in the end. V usage is TRBV7-9 and J usage is TRBJ2-5; D not resolved. The CDR3 contains 14 residues. V gave up 4 bases and J gave up 0 bases, with 9 bases separating them. Germline CDR1 is SEHNR and CDR2 is FQNEAQ (reference sequence). CDR3 bases read: TGTGCCAGCAGCTCGCGAGAGTACCAAGAGACC. Translating it yields CASSSREYQET. The full CDR3 reads CASSSREYQETQYF. Filled out from reference TRBV7-9 and TRBJ2-5, the complete variable domain reads DTGVSQNPRHKITKRGQNVTFRCDPISEHNRLYWYRQTLGQGPEFLTYFQNEAQLEKSRLLSDRFSAERPKGSFSTLEIQRTEQGDSAMYLCASSSREYQETQYFGPGTRLLVL.

This clone has at least ten counts. The sequenced fragment ends 3 residues before the CDR3 boundary, so the rest is inferred from the germline J gene. The chain uses TRBV20-1 and TRBJ2-1; D not resolved. This CDR3 is built from 15 residues. The germline V gene has CDR1 DFQATT and CDR2 SNEGSKA (reference sequence). V gave up 0 bases and J gave up 0 bases, with 9 bases separating them. CDR3 amino acids: CSARDQESSYNEQFF. The DNA read from the CDR3 is TGCAGTGCTAGAGACCAGGAGAGCTCCTACAATGAG.

The table lists this clone with many counts. The missing CDR3 end, 3 residues past where the read stops, is filled in from the germline J gene. This chain joins TRBV18 and TRBJ2-7, with 9 bases lining up with TRBD2. The CDR3 loop spans 15 amino acids. After removal of 6 bases from V and 2 bases from J, the junction contained 8 bases not matched to a gene. CDR1 and CDR2 (germline): KGHSH, LQKENI. The CDR3: CASSPSGRWAYEQYF. Incomplete CDR3 DNA: TGTGCCAGCTCGCCGAGCGGGAGGTGGGCCTACGAG.

This clone was counted many times. Coverage ceases 3 residues before the CDR3 finishes, and the germline J gene fills in the end. The V call is TRBV9, the J call TRBJ2-1; 10 bases map to TRBD2. With 3 bases clipped from V and 8 bases from J, the junction kept 11 bases outside the gene matches. Germline V gene sequence: CDR1 SGDLS, CDR2 YYNGEE. The CDR3 contains 16 residues. CDR3 DNA, as far as it was read: TGTGCCAGCAGCGGGACTAGCGGAAGAGGTGTGGATGAG. Its translation is CASSGTSGRGVDE. The full CDR3 is CASSGTSGRGVDEQFF.

There are a few counts of this clone. The CDR3 extends 3 residues past the end of the read, so its final part is completed from the germline J gene. V gene TRBV18 combines with J gene TRBJ2-2; D is ambiguous. V lost 1 base to trimming and J lost 6 bases, with 12 bases between them. Germline CDR1 KGHSH, CDR2 LQKENI. This CDR3 has 15 amino acids. Partial CDR3 DNA: TGTGCCAGCTCACCACTCGGTTTGTTCGCCGGGGAG. It yields the protein CASSPLGLFAGE. The whole CDR3 protein reads CASSPLGLFAGELFF.

In its sample, this clone was seen many times. The read terminates 3 residues ahead of where the CDR3 ends, so the germline J gene completes it. This chain links TRBV30 with TRBJ1-2, with D maybe TRBD1 (5 bases). CDR1 is GTSNPN, CDR2 SVGIG, per germline (reference sequence). Deletions cut 0 bases from V and 4 bases from J, with 15 bases between. The CDR3 sequence is 15 residues long. CDR3 residues: CAWSVGAGTFYGYTF. The CDR3 bases that were read are TGTGCCTGGAGTGTAGGTGCAGGGACTTTCTATGGC.